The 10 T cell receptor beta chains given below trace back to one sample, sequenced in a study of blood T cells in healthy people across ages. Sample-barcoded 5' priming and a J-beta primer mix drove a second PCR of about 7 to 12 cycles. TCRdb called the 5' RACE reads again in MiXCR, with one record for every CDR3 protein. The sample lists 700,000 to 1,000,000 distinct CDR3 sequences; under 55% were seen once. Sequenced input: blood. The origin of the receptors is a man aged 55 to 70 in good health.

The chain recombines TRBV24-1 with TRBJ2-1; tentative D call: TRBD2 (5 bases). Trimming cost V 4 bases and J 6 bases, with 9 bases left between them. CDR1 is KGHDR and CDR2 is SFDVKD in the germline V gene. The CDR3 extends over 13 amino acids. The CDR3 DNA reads TGTGCCACCAGTGACGCTAGCTCCAATGAGCAGTTCTTC. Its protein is CATSDASSNEQFF.

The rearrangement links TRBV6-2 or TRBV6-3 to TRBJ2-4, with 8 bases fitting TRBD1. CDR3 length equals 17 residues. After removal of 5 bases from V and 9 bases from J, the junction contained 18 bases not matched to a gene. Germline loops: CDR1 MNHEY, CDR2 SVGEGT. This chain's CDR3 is CASSLNQGAHQGGIQYF. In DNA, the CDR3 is TGTGCCAGCAGTCTCAACCAGGGGGCCCACCAGGGGGGCATTCAGTACTTC.

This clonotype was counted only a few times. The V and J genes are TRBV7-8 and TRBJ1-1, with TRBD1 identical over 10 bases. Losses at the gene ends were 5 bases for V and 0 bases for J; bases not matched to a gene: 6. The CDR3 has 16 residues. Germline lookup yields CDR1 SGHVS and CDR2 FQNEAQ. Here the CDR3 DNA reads TGTGCCAGCAGCCCTAGGACAGGGGGTATGAACACTGAAGCTTTCTTT. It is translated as CASSPRTGGMNTEAFF.

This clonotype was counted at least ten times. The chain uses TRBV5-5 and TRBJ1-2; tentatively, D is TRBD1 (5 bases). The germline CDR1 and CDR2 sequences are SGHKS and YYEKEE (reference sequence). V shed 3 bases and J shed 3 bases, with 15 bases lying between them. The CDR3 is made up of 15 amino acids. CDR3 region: CASSSSTGRDYGYTF. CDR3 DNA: TGTGCCAGCAGCTCGTCGACCGGCAGGGACTATGGCTACACCTTC.

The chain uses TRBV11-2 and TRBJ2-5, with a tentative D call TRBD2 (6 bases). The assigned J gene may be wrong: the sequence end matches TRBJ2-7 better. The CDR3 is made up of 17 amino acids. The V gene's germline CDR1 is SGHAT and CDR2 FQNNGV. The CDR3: CASSLVLPGRGGDEQYF. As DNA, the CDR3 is TGTGCCAGCAGCTTAGTCCTTCCGGGACGGGGAGGCGACGAGCAGTACTTC.

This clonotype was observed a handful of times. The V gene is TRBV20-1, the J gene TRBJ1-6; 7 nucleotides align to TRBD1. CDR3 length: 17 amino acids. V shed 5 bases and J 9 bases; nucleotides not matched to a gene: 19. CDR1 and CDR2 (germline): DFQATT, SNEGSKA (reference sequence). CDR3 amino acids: CSAPSTLTGRGFSPLHF. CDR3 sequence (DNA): TGCAGTGCTCCTTCTACGCTGACAGGGAGAGGGTTTTCACCCCTCCACTTT.

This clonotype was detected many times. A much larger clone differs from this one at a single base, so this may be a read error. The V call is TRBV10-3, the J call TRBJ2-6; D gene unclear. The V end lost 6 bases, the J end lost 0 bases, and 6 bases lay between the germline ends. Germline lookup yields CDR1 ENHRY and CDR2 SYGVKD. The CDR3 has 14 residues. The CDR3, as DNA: TGTGCCATCAGGGTTTCCTCTGGGGCCAACGTCCTGACTTTC. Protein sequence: CAIRVSSGANVLTF.

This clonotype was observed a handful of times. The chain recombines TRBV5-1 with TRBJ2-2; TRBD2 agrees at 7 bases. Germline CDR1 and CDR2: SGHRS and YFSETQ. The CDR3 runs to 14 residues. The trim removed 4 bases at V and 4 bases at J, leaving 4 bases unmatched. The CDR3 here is CASSPRGVTGELFF. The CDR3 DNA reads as TGCGCCAGCAGCCCCCGGGGGGTCACCGGGGAGCTGTTTTTT.

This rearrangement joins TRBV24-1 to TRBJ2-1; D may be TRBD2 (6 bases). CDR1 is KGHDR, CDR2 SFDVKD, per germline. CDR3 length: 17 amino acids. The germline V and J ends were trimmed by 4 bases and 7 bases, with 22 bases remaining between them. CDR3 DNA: TGTGCCACCAGTGACCCTAAGGCGCGGGGTCTAAAAAATGAGCAGTTCTTC. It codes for CATSDPKARGLKNEQFF.

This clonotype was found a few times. CDR3 bases: TGTGCCAGCAGCTTGAGGGCCGCTAACTCCTACGAGCAGTACTTC. This gives the protein CASSLRAANSYEQYF. The chain couples TRBV7-8 to TRBJ2-7; D is possibly TRBD2 (5 bases). The ends were cut back, 3 bases at V and 0 bases at J, with 12 bases in the middle. Germline V gives CDR1 SGHVS, CDR2 FQNEAQ. The CDR3 sequence is 15 residues long.